These 18 T cell receptor beta chains were all obtained from the same sample, sequenced in a study of cytomegalovirus exposure and HLA in healthy donors (dated 2017 in TCRdb). Library construction relied on the immunoSEQ multiplex PCR assay. A mixture of 60 forward primers for TCR Vbeta segments and 13 reverse primers for TCR Jbeta segments was used in the multiplex PCR. As stored in TCRdb, this immuneACCESS dataset retains in-frame rearrangements with V and J assigned. A fraction of the clones does not appear; measured against another copy, unresolved V genes explain less than half of the discrepancy, and the remainder lacks a known reason. Present in this sample are approximately 110,000 clones, approximately 80% of which were seen just once. Around 4% of the sample lies in the top ten. Sequencing used PBMCs. These receptors all stem from a man between 40 and 49 years old in good health and CMV-seronegative.

V gene TRBV28 combines with J gene TRBJ2-2; 7 nucleotides match TRBD2. The CDR3 consists of 15 residues. The germline V gene has CDR1 MDHEN and CDR2 SYDVKM. V trimming: 4 bases; J trimming: 0 bases; junction bases outside the gene matches: 2. CDR3 amino acids: CASSSRGANTGELFF. The CDR3 nucleotides read TGTGCCAGCAGTTCACGGGGGGCGAACACCGGGGAGCTGTTTTTT. Supplemented by reference TRBV28 and TRBJ2-2, the full variable domain reads DVKVTQSSRYLVKRTGEKVFLECVQDMDHENMFWYRQDPGLGLRLIYFSYDVKMKEKGDIPEGYSVSREKKERFSLILESASTNQTSMYLCASSSRGANTGELFFGEGSRLTVL.

The rearrangement links TRBV7-9 to TRBJ1-4; the D gene is possibly TRBD1 (6 bases). The length of the CDR3 is 16 residues. Germline CDR1 and CDR2: SEHNR and FQNEAQ (reference sequence). The V and J ends lost 5 bases and 2 bases respectively, with 15 bases between them. The CDR3 nucleotides are TGTGCCAGCAGCCCCAAAACAGGGCCGACTAATGAAAAACTGTTTTTT. Its protein product is CASSPKTGPTNEKLFF.

The chain couples TRBV7-9 to TRBJ1-5; D not certain. Germline assignment: CDR1 SEHNR and CDR2 FQNEAQ (reference sequence). This CDR3 comprises 15 residues. V lost 1 base, J lost 0 bases, and 7 bases lay in between. This CDR3 is CASSLDSLSNQPQHF. In DNA, the CDR3 is TGTGCCAGCAGCTTAGATAGCCTTAGCAATCAGCCCCAGCATTTT.

The chain links TRBV9 to TRBJ1-4; a weak D match, TRBD1 (5 bases). The CDR3 is made up of 14 amino acids. Germline V gene lookup returns CDR1 SGDLS and CDR2 YYNGEE. Trimming took off 5 bases at V and 7 bases at J, with 15 bases between the two ends. The CDR3 is CASSRSGMGEKLFF. For the CDR3, the DNA is TGTGCCAGCAGTCGCTCAGGGATGGGTGAAAAACTGTTTTTT.

This chain connects TRBV7-2 to TRBJ2-7; 9 bases map to TRBD1. V shed 2 bases, J shed 6 bases, and the junction held 5 bases outside the gene matches. CDR1 SGHTA and CDR2 FQGNSA come from the germline V gene. The CDR3 runs to 14 residues. The CDR3 here is CASSLYRGRSEQYF. DNA for the CDR3: TGTGCCAGCAGCTTATACAGGGGGCGTTCCGAGCAGTACTTC.

V and J are TRBV5-4 and TRBJ1-5; D perhaps matches TRBD1 (5 bases). Germline V gene sequence: CDR1 SGHNT, CDR2 YYREEE (reference sequence). V was shortened by 5 bases and J by 5 bases, with 14 bases between the two germline ends. The CDR3 loop spans 14 amino acids. The CDR3: CASSDQGSYQPQHF. Here the CDR3 DNA reads TGTGCCAGCAGTGATCAGGGCTCCTATCAGCCCCAGCATTTT.

The rearrangement joins TRBV2 to TRBJ2-3; weak D call: TRBD1 (5 bases). Trimming left V 4 bases short and J 4 bases short, with 15 bases between. Germline V lookup: CDR1 SNHLY, CDR2 FYNNEI. CDR3 length: 15 amino acids. CDR3 in amino acids: CASSAQASRPDTQYF. Written as DNA, the CDR3 is TGTGCCAGCAGTGCACAGGCGTCCCGACCAGATACGCAGTATTTT.

The rearrangement uses TRBV5-1 and TRBJ2-2; D is possibly TRBD1 (6 bases). The CDR3 is made up of 15 amino acids. The V gene lost 4 bases and the J gene lost 6 bases, with 16 bases spanning the gap. Germline V lookup: CDR1 SGHRS, CDR2 YFSETQ. CDR3 in amino acids: CASSRSPGAAGELFF. DNA of the CDR3: TGCGCCAGCAGCCGCTCGCCAGGGGCAGCCGGGGAGCTGTTTTTT.

V is TRBV5-1 and J is TRBJ1-5; TRBD1 agrees at 7 bases. Germline V gene sequence: CDR1 SGHRS, CDR2 YFSETQ. V dropped 4 bases and J dropped 0; count of bases not matched to a gene: 13. The CDR3 length is 18 residues. The CDR3 DNA reads TGCGCCAGCAGCCCAGCCGGGACAGAGTTCTATAGCAATCAGCCCCAGCATTTT. Amino acid sequence: CASSPAGTEFYSNQPQHF.

V usage is TRBV13 and J usage is TRBJ2-2; TRBD1 agrees at 7 bases. The junction had 10 bases not matched to a gene; V was cut back by 5 bases and J by 4 bases. The germline CDR1 and CDR2 sequences are PRHDT and FYEKMQ (reference sequence). The CDR3 spans 16 residues. CDR3 residues: CASSPRQGFSTGELFF. CDR3 coding DNA: TGTGCCAGCAGCCCGAGACAGGGCTTTAGCACCGGGGAGCTGTTTTTT.

CDR3 amino acids: CASSFGLSYEQYF. The CDR3 coding sequence is TGTGCCAGCAGCTTCGGTTTATCCTACGAGCAGTACTTC. The gene calls are TRBV5-6 and TRBJ2-7; D is undetermined. CDR3 length equals 13 residues. Looked up from germline, CDR1 is SGHDT and CDR2 is YYEEEE. V gave up 2 bases and J gave up 1 base, with 7 bases separating them. Drawing the rest from reference TRBV5-6 and TRBJ2-7, the complete variable domain is DAGVTQSPTHLIKTRGQQVTLRCSPKSGHDTVSWYQQALGQGPQFIFQYYEEEERQRGNFPDRFSGHQFPNYSSELNVNALLLGDSALYLCASSFGLSYEQYFGPGTRLTVT.

The genes are TRBV4-2 and TRBJ1-2, with 7 bases fitting TRBD1. The CDR3 is made up of 13 amino acids. CDR1 and CDR2 from the germline V gene are LGHNA and YNFKEQ. Trimming cost V 1 base and J 12 bases; bases outside gene matches: 8. CDR3 residues: CASSQGTGDRNTF. CDR3 nucleotide sequence: TGTGCCAGCAGCCAAGGAACAGGGGATAGAAACACCTTC.

Points on this clone: One end of the junction is discordant with germline, which a read error may explain. The chain uses TRBV7-9 and TRBJ2-2; TRBD2 matches 10 bases. This CDR3 is built from 18 residues. Germline lookup yields CDR1 SEHNR and CDR2 FQNEAQ (reference sequence). This chain's CDR3 is CSSSTGTSVWSGTGELFF. Here the CDR3 DNA reads TGTTCCAGCAGTACCGGGACTAGCGTGTGGTCGGGCACCGGGGAGCTGTTTTTT. Based on the CDR3 plus reference TRBV7-9 and TRBJ2-2, the full variable domain is DTGVSQNPRHKITKRGQNVTFRCDPISEHNRLYWYRQTLGQGPEFLTYFQNEAQLEKSRLLSDRFSAERPKGSFSTLEIQRTEQGDSAMYLCSSSTGTSVWSGTGELFFGEGSRLTVL.

The chain carries TRBV15 and TRBJ2-2, with 7 bases lining up with TRBD2. This CDR3 comprises 19 residues. CDR1 is LNHNV and CDR2 is YYDKDF in the germline V gene (reference sequence). Trimming at V came to 5 bases and at J to 4 bases, leaving 19 bases not matched to a gene. In nucleotides, the CDR3 is TGTGCCACCAGCGGGGGGGATGGAAGTGTTTTACTGAGCACCGGGGAGCTGTTTTTT. Its protein is CATSGGDGSVLLSTGELFF. The full variable domain, in which reference TRBV15 and TRBJ2-2 provide the parts outside the CDR3, is DAMVIQNPRYQVTQFGKPVTLSCSQTLNHNVMYWYQQKSSQAPKLLFHYYDKDFNNEADTPDNFQSRRPNTSFCFLDIRSPGLGDTAMYLCATSGGDGSVLLSTGELFFGEGSRLTVL.

The chain recombines TRBV5-1 with TRBJ2-5, with TRBD2 identical over 7 bases. Unmatched junction bases numbered 2, after V lost 2 bases and J lost 4 bases. Germline-derived CDR1 and CDR2 are SGHRS and YFSETQ. This CDR3 has 13 residues. CDR3: CASSFPGGETQYF. For the CDR3, the DNA is TGCGCCAGCAGCTTCCCGGGGGGAGAGACCCAGTACTTC.

The CDR3 coding sequence is TGTGCCAGCAGCCTTGTTGTGTCAGATACGCAGTATTTT. It is translated as CASSLVVSDTQYF. J is TRBJ2-3 and V is TRBV7-7; D unclear. V shed 5 bases and J shed 4 bases, with 10 bases lying between them. The CDR3 is 13 amino acids. Germline V CDR1 and CDR2: SSHAT, FNYEAQ (reference sequence).

The CDR3 protein is CATSSLDKSGELFF. The DNA for the CDR3 is TGTGCCACCAGCAGTCTGGACAAGTCCGGGGAGCTGTTTTTT. This chain links TRBV15 with TRBJ2-2; a weak D match, TRBD1 (5 bases). The V gene's germline CDR1 is LNHNV and CDR2 YYDKDF (reference sequence). The V gene lost 3 bases and the J gene lost 6 bases, with 11 bases spanning the gap. CDR3 size: 14 residues.

This clone was seen only a few times. The genes are TRBV9 and TRBJ1-1, with D hard to call. Trimming took 4 bases from V and 4 from J, leaving 14 bases between them. CDR1 and CDR2 (germline): SGDLS, YYNGEE. This CDR3 has 14 amino acids. The CDR3 reads CASSLQDGGTEAFF. In nucleotides, the CDR3 is TGTGCCAGCAGCCTACAAGATGGAGGCACTGAAGCTTTCTTT.